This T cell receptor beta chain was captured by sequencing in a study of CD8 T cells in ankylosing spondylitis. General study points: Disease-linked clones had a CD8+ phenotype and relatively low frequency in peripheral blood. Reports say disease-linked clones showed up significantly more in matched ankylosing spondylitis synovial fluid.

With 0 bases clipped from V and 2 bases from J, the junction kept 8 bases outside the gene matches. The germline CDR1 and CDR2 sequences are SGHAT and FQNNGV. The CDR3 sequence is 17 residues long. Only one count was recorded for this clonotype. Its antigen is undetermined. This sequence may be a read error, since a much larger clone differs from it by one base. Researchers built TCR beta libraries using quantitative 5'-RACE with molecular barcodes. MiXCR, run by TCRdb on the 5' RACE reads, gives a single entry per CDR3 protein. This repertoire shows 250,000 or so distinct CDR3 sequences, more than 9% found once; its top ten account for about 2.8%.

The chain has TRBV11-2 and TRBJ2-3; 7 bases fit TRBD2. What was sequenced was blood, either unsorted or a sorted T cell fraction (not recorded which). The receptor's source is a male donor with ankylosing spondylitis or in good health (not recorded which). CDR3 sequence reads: CASSLDAGAGSTDTQYF. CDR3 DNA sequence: TGTGCCAGCAGCTTAGATGCGGGAGCGGGGTCCACAGATACGCAGTATTTT.